This TCR beta chain was sequenced for a study of OX40 agonist ivuxolimab in advanced cancers. Across the study: The study gave patients intravenous ivuxolimab at 0.01 to 10 mg/kg every 2 weeks. Treatment received earlier with anti-PD-1, anti-PD-L1 or anti-CTLA-4 agents was allowed, and over 30% had some.

Overall study findings and caveats: Among the lowest peripheral clonal expansion occurred in 0.1-3.0 mg/kg partial responders. Determination of antigen specificity was not performed for the expanded peripheral T cells.

Regarding this clone: What it binds is unknown.

The table came from immunoSEQ multiplex PCR; TCRdb's copy has only in-frame clones and leaves some out. The sample yields about 70,000 clones, around 94% seen once. The material sequenced was CD4+ or CD8+ T cells sorted from blood, taken in a trial of the OX40 agonist ivuxolimab. This receptor was taken from an adult with an advanced solid tumor such as melanoma, head and neck, liver or kidney cancer.

CDR3 DNA sequence: TGTGCCAGCACTTCGGACTTTCAGCCCCAGCATTTT. It encodes CASTSDFQPQHF. This sequence joins TRBV2 and TRBJ1-5; D not certain. Trimming took 7 bases from V and 6 from J, leaving 10 bases between them. CDR3 length: 12 amino acids. Germline assignment: CDR1 SNHLY and CDR2 FYNNEI.